These T cell receptor beta chains were read from a single sample in a study of shared clonotypes between healthy human individuals. Sequencing was performed with immunoSEQ multiplex PCR; in TCRdb, only in-frame clones are kept and a portion is missing. Here the sample spans roughly 2 million clones, roughly 94% being singletons. Input material: naive CD4+ T cells sorted from blood. The receptors were gathered from a man aged 18 to 35 in good health. The CDR3 runs from the conserved cysteine through the conserved F or W. The order of the fields is J gene, clone size, D gene, V gene, CDR3 DNA, CDR3 protein. D genes are given only for firm matches. Not all rows give a size; the values are once, few, many and, for expanded clones, a class.

j_call: TRBJ1-2; clone_size: NA; d_call: NA; v_call: TRBV6-5; cdr3_nt: TGTGCCAGCAGTTACCCGGGGGGGGTTACCAACTATGGCTACACCTTC; cdr3_aa: CASSYPGGVTNYGYTF
j_call: TRBJ2-7; clone_size: NA; d_call: TRBD1; v_call: TRBV5-1; cdr3_nt: TGCGCCAGCAGCATCGACAGGGGATCCTACGAGCAGTACTTC; cdr3_aa: CASSIDRGSYEQYF
j_call: TRBJ1-2; clone_size: NA; d_call: NA; v_call: TRBV7-3; cdr3_nt: TGTGCCAGCAGCCGATCAACCCGGGACACGGACGGTACGTATGGCTACACCTTC; cdr3_aa: CASSRSTRDTDGTYGYTF
j_call: TRBJ2-3; clone_size: NA; d_call: NA; v_call: TRBV6-5; cdr3_nt: TGTGCCAGCAGGCCCCGGGACTTCTACACAGATACGCAGTATTTT; cdr3_aa: CASRPRDFYTDTQYF
j_call: TRBJ2-3; clone_size: NA; d_call: NA; v_call: TRBV4-1; cdr3_nt: TGCGCCAGCAGCCAGGGGTACTTTTCAGATACGCAGTATTTT; cdr3_aa: CASSQGYFSDTQYF
j_call: TRBJ2-5; clone_size: NA; d_call: NA; v_call: TRBV6-1; cdr3_nt: TGTGCCAGCACTCTGGGCGGGAAAGGTCAAGAGACCCAGTACTTC; cdr3_aa: CASTLGGKGQETQYF
j_call: TRBJ2-7; clone_size: NA; d_call: NA; v_call: TRBV7-2; cdr3_nt: TGTGCCAGCAGCCTGAACTTCAGGGACGAGCAGTACTTC; cdr3_aa: CASSLNFRDEQYF
j_call: TRBJ2-3; clone_size: NA; d_call: TRBD1; v_call: TRBV30; cdr3_nt: TGTGCCTGGAGGGACAGGGTGAGGACAGATACGCAGTATTTT; cdr3_aa: CAWRDRVRTDTQYF
j_call: TRBJ2-3; clone_size: NA; d_call: NA; v_call: TRBV6-6; cdr3_nt: TGTGCCAGCAGGGGGAGTTTAGAAAAAGATACGCAGTATTTT; cdr3_aa: CASRGSLEKDTQYF
j_call: TRBJ2-6; clone_size: NA; d_call: NA; v_call: TRBV7-2; cdr3_nt: TGTGCCAGCAGCTTAAGACCCGACTACTCTGGGGCCAACGTCCTGACTTTC; cdr3_aa: CASSLRPDYSGANVLTF
j_call: TRBJ2-7; clone_size: NA; d_call: TRBD1; v_call: TRBV11-2; cdr3_nt: TGTGCCAGCCGTAAACCGGGACAGGGACCCGAGCAGTACTTC; cdr3_aa: CASRKPGQGPEQYF
j_call: TRBJ1-6; clone_size: NA; d_call: NA; v_call: TRBV30; cdr3_nt: TGTGCCTGGAGCCTTACCTCCTTCTCCTATAATTCACCCCTCCACTTT; cdr3_aa: CAWSLTSFSYNSPLHF
j_call: TRBJ1-2; clone_size: NA; d_call: NA; v_call: TRBV5-6; cdr3_nt: TGTGCCAGCAGCTTGATCTCTAACTATGGCTACACCTTC; cdr3_aa: CASSLISNYGYTF
j_call: TRBJ1-1; clone_size: NA; d_call: NA; v_call: TRBV7-9; cdr3_nt: TGTGCCAGCAGCCGCAGTGGTGGGCTGAAGACTGAAGCTTTCTTT; cdr3_aa: CASSRSGGLKTEAFF
j_call: TRBJ2-1; clone_size: NA; d_call: NA; v_call: TRBV7-2; cdr3_nt: TGTGCCAGCAGCTTACCAGAGGAAGGGTTACTTGCCGGGGACAATGAGCAGTTCTTC; cdr3_aa: CASSLPEEGLLAGDNEQFF
j_call: TRBJ2-1; clone_size: NA; d_call: NA; v_call: TRBV7-2; cdr3_nt: TGTGCCAGCAGCCCAAACCCGCTCGAAAGCAATGAGCAGTTCTTC; cdr3_aa: CASSPNPLESNEQFF
j_call: TRBJ2-7; clone_size: NA; d_call: TRBD2; v_call: TRBV7-8; cdr3_nt: TGTGCCAGCAGCCCCCCGAACTACGGGGGGGCCTACGAGCAGTACTTC; cdr3_aa: CASSPPNYGGAYEQYF
j_call: TRBJ2-2; clone_size: NA; d_call: TRBD1; v_call: TRBV6-5; cdr3_nt: TGTGCCAGCTACAGGGGCCCCGGGGAGCTGTTTTTT; cdr3_aa: CASYRGPGELFF
j_call: TRBJ2-7; clone_size: NA; d_call: NA; v_call: TRBV7-9; cdr3_nt: TGTGCCAGCAGCTTAGCGTATGTACTGGCAGTTGGGGAGCAGTACTTC; cdr3_aa: CASSLAYVLAVGEQYF
j_call: TRBJ2-7; clone_size: NA; d_call: NA; v_call: TRBV5-6; cdr3_nt: TGTGCCAGCAGCCTAAAGACAGACGGCTCCTACGAGCAGTACTTC; cdr3_aa: CASSLKTDGSYEQYF
j_call: TRBJ1-6; clone_size: NA; d_call: TRBD1; v_call: TRBV5-6; cdr3_nt: TGTGCCAGCAGCGTGGGACAGGGTCACTCACCCCTCCACTTT; cdr3_aa: CASSVGQGHSPLHF
j_call: TRBJ2-5; clone_size: NA; d_call: TRBD2; v_call: TRBV7-3; cdr3_nt: TGTGCCAGCAGCCGGGGACTAGCGGGGGCCCCCCTAGAGACCCAGTACTTC; cdr3_aa: CASSRGLAGAPLETQYF
j_call: TRBJ1-2; clone_size: NA; d_call: NA; v_call: TRBV28; cdr3_nt: TGTGCCAGCACCACAGGGTTCCCACCTAACTATGGCTACACCTTC; cdr3_aa: CASTTGFPPNYGYTF
j_call: TRBJ1-2; clone_size: NA; d_call: TRBD1; v_call: TRBV19; cdr3_nt: TGTGCCAGTAGTACCCCGGGACAGTACTATGGCTACACCTTC; cdr3_aa: CASSTPGQYYGYTF
j_call: TRBJ2-3; clone_size: NA; d_call: NA; v_call: TRBV13; cdr3_nt: TGTGCCAGCAGCTTAGTGGCCAGGACAGATACGCAGTATTTT; cdr3_aa: CASSLVARTDTQYF
j_call: TRBJ2-5; clone_size: NA; d_call: NA; v_call: TRBV5-1; cdr3_nt: TGCGCCAGCAGCTTGATGGGACCAGAAGAGACCCAGTACTTC; cdr3_aa: CASSLMGPEETQYF
j_call: TRBJ1-2; clone_size: NA; d_call: NA; v_call: TRBV2; cdr3_nt: TGTGCCAGCAGTGGACTGGCAGTCTCCTTGGGGGGCTACACCTTC; cdr3_aa: CASSGLAVSLGGYTF
j_call: TRBJ2-6; clone_size: NA; d_call: TRBD1; v_call: TRBV18; cdr3_nt: TGTGCCAGCTCTCGGACAGGGGGAATCTCTGGGGCCAACGTCCTGACTTTC; cdr3_aa: CASSRTGGISGANVLTF
j_call: TRBJ2-2; clone_size: NA; d_call: NA; v_call: TRBV5-1; cdr3_nt: TGCGCCAGCAGCTTCCGGGCTGGAAAGGGCAGGAGCACCGGGGAGCTGTTTTTT; cdr3_aa: CASSFRAGKGRSTGELFF
j_call: TRBJ2-3; clone_size: NA; d_call: NA; v_call: TRBV5-1; cdr3_nt: TGCGCCAGCAGCGAAGGAGACGGCACAGATACGCAGTATTTT; cdr3_aa: CASSEGDGTDTQYF
j_call: TRBJ2-7; clone_size: NA; d_call: TRBD2; v_call: TRBV2; cdr3_nt: TGTGCCACAAGCATAGCGGGGGGCTCCTACGAGCAGTACTTC; cdr3_aa: CATSIAGGSYEQYF
j_call: TRBJ2-2; clone_size: NA; d_call: NA; v_call: TRBV21-1; cdr3_nt: TGTGCCAGCAGGATCGGACAGGGAGTCGAAAACACCGGGGAGCTGTTTTTT; cdr3_aa: CASRIGQGVENTGELFF
j_call: TRBJ1-3; clone_size: NA; d_call: NA; v_call: TRBV18; cdr3_nt: TGTGCCAGCTCTAACCAGCCGGGGCCGTACGGAAACACCATATATTTT; cdr3_aa: CASSNQPGPYGNTIYF
j_call: TRBJ2-5; clone_size: NA; d_call: TRBD1; v_call: TRBV18; cdr3_nt: TGTGCCACCAACCGGGACAGGTTAAACCAAGAGACCCAGTACTTC; cdr3_aa: CATNRDRLNQETQYF
j_call: TRBJ2-7; clone_size: NA; d_call: NA; v_call: TRBV10-1; cdr3_nt: TGCGCCAGCAGTGAGTCTCCAGCCTACGAGCAGTACTTC; cdr3_aa: CASSESPAYEQYF
j_call: TRBJ2-1; clone_size: NA; d_call: NA; v_call: TRBV6-1; cdr3_nt: TGTGCCAGCAGTGAATCGGGAGCAACCACCTACAATGAGCAGTTCTTC; cdr3_aa: CASSESGATTYNEQFF
j_call: TRBJ2-2; clone_size: once; d_call: TRBD1; v_call: TRBV6-4; cdr3_nt: TGTGCCAGCCGACGACAGGGGGATAACACCGGGGAGCTGTTTTTT; cdr3_aa: CASRRQGDNTGELFF
j_call: TRBJ2-2; clone_size: NA; d_call: NA; v_call: TRBV7-2; cdr3_nt: TGTGCCAGCAGCTTGAGGGTCACCGGGGAGCTGTTTTTT; cdr3_aa: CASSLRVTGELFF
j_call: TRBJ2-5; clone_size: NA; d_call: TRBD2; v_call: TRBV5-4; cdr3_nt: TGTGCCAGCAGCCTACTAGCGGTCCAAGAGACCCAGTACTTC; cdr3_aa: CASSLLAVQETQYF
j_call: TRBJ2-3; clone_size: NA; d_call: TRBD2; v_call: TRBV9; cdr3_nt: TGTGCCAGCAGCATCACTAGCGGGGATAGAGATACGCAGTATTTT; cdr3_aa: CASSITSGDRDTQYF
j_call: TRBJ1-2; clone_size: NA; d_call: NA; v_call: TRBV5-1; cdr3_nt: TGCGCCAGCAGCTTCAGGGTAAACTATGGCTACACCTTC; cdr3_aa: CASSFRVNYGYTF
j_call: TRBJ2-1; clone_size: NA; d_call: TRBD2; v_call: TRBV29-1; cdr3_nt: TGCAGCCCCTGCGGACTAGCCTCACTCAATGAGCAGTTCTTC; cdr3_aa: CSPCGLASLNEQFF
j_call: TRBJ2-7; clone_size: NA; d_call: NA; v_call: TRBV28; cdr3_nt: TGTGCCAGCAGAAGGGGAAGGGGCGAGCAGTACTTC; cdr3_aa: CASRRGRGEQYF
j_call: TRBJ1-5; clone_size: NA; d_call: NA; v_call: TRBV1; cdr3_nt: TGCACCACCCCAGTTCGTGGCAGCCGAAATCAGCCCCAGCATTTT; cdr3_aa: CTTPVRGSRNQPQHF
j_call: TRBJ1-2; clone_size: NA; d_call: TRBD1; v_call: TRBV4-2; cdr3_nt: TGTGCCAGCAGCCAAGATGAGTTGGGGGACAGGAACTATGGCTACACCTTC; cdr3_aa: CASSQDELGDRNYGYTF
j_call: TRBJ1-5; clone_size: NA; d_call: NA; v_call: TRBV16; cdr3_nt: TGTGCCAGCAGCCAATTTCGGGGAGGTCAGCCCCAGCATTTT; cdr3_aa: CASSQFRGGQPQHF